Following are 10 T cell receptor beta chains from one sample sequenced in a study of cytomegalovirus exposure and HLA in healthy donors. The PCR employed 60 Vbeta primers together with 13 Jbeta primers. TCRdb keeps only in-frame clones here, not all; method: immunoSEQ multiplex PCR. The data contain about 150,000 clones, roughly 84% of them singletons. Sequencing was performed on PBMCs. These receptors were collected from a woman aged 18-35 years in good health and CMV-seronegative.

The chain has TRBV10-1 and TRBJ2-3, with unresolved D. The CDR3 spans 14 residues. Per germline, CDR1 WNHNN and CDR2 SYGVQD (reference sequence). The V end lost 5 bases, the J end lost 2 bases, and 11 bases lay between the germline ends. CDR3 sequence: CASSRRGYTDTQYF. CDR3 in DNA: TGCGCCAGCAGTCGACGAGGCTACACAGATACGCAGTATTTT.

Only one count was recorded for this clone. The V gene is TRBV27, the J gene TRBJ2-7; 10 bases are a match to TRBD1. Germline V gene lookup returns CDR1 MNHEY and CDR2 SMNVEV (reference sequence). With 2 bases clipped from V and 3 bases from J, the junction kept 4 bases outside the gene matches. There are 15 residues in the CDR3. CDR3 in amino acids: CASSLRRTGGYEQYF. In DNA form, the CDR3 reads TGTGCCAGCAGTTTACGGCGGACAGGGGGCTACGAGCAGTACTTC.

In its sample, this clone was seen once. Additional DNA sequences in this sample encode the identical CDR3. This chain uses TRBV27 with TRBJ2-7, with D perhaps matching TRBD1 (6 bases). The CDR3 spans 14 residues. The V end lost 5 bases, the J end lost 2 bases, and 13 bases lay between the germline ends. CDR1 and CDR2 (germline): MNHEY, SMNVEV (reference sequence). CDR3 sequence: CASSETGQTYEQYF. The DNA for the CDR3 is TGTGCCAGCAGTGAGACAGGACAGACCTACGAGCAGTACTTC.

V gene TRBV4-2 combines with J gene TRBJ2-7, with 9 positions matching TRBD1. Germline lookup yields CDR1 LGHNA and CDR2 YNFKEQ. Trimming removed 2 bases from V and 3 bases from J; junction bases left unmatched: 2. The CDR3 is 14 residues long. The CDR3 is CASSQLTGGYEQYF. In DNA form, the CDR3 reads TGTGCCAGCAGCCAATTGACAGGGGGCTACGAGCAGTACTTC.

The chain recombines TRBV28 with TRBJ2-7, with 9 bases that match TRBD1. In germline, CDR1 is MDHEN, CDR2 SYDVKM. Losses at the gene ends were 7 bases for V and 6 bases for J; bases not matched to a gene: 10. The length of the CDR3 is 14 residues. The CDR3 bases are TGTGCCAGCACCTTGGGGGGACAGGGCCGCGAGCAGTACTTC. Translated: CASTLGGQGREQYF.

The chain carries TRBV19 and TRBJ2-3, with D perhaps matching TRBD2 (7 bases). The ends were cut back, 0 bases at V and 4 bases at J, with 17 bases in the middle. The germline V gene encodes CDR1 LNHDA and CDR2 SQIVND (reference sequence). The CDR3 has 17 residues. This chain's CDR3 is CASSIEGPGGAADTQYF. The CDR3 nucleotides are TGTGCCAGTAGTATAGAAGGTCCGGGGGGCGCGGCAGATACGCAGTATTTT. The whole variable domain, filled in from reference TRBV19 and TRBJ2-3, reads DGGITQSPKYLFRKEGQNVTLSCEQNLNHDAMYWYRQDPGQGLRLIYYSQIVNDFQKGDIAEGYSVSREKKESFPLTVTSAQKNPTAFYLCASSIEGPGGAADTQYFGPGTRLTVL.

The chain carries TRBV30 and TRBJ1-2; 7 bases line up with TRBD1. CDR3 length equals 13 residues. V shed 0 bases and J 6 bases; nucleotides not matched to a gene: 4. Germline CDR1 reads GTSNPN; CDR2 reads SVGIG (reference sequence). The CDR3 reads CAWSVVTGDGYTF. The CDR3 nucleotides are TGTGCCTGGAGTGTAGTTACAGGGGATGGCTACACCTTC.

The V and J genes are TRBV30 and TRBJ2-3, with 7 bases fitting TRBD2. Trimming took 3 bases from V and 0 from J; bases not matched to a gene: 6. CDR3 length equals 15 residues. The V gene's germline CDR1 is GTSNPN and CDR2 SVGIG (reference sequence). CDR3 DNA: TGTGCCTGGAGCAAGTTGGGGGGGAGCACAGATACGCAGTATTTT. This gives the protein CAWSKLGGSTDTQYF.

The chain uses TRBV21-1 and TRBJ2-5; the table assigns TRBD2, which was not confirmed against the DNA. TRBV21-1 is recorded as a pseudogene. The CDR3 is 13 amino acids. CDR3 sequence reads: CPRTSGGEETQYF. The CDR3 nucleotides are TGTCCCAGGACTAGCGGGGGGGAAGAGACCCAGTACTTC.

V and J are TRBV5-1 and TRBJ1-6; 7 bases match TRBD1. V shed 7 bases, J shed 10 bases, and the junction held 14 bases outside the gene matches. Germline assignment: CDR1 SGHRS and CDR2 YFSETQ. The CDR3 is made up of 15 amino acids. The CDR3 spells CASRRLWDSSSPLHF. CDR3 nucleotide sequence: TGCGCCAGCCGCCGTCTTTGGGACAGTTCATCACCCCTCCACTTT.